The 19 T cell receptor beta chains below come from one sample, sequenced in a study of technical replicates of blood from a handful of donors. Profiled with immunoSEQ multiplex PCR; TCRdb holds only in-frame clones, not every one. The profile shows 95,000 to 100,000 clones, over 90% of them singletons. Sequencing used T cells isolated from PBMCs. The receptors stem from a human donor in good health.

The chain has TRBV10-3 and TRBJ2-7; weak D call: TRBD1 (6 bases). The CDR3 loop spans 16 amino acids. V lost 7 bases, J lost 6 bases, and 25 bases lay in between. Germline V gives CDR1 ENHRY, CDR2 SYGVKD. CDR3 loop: CAINPSRGQGRSEQYF. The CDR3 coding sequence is TGTGCCATCAATCCATCCCGGGGTCAGGGGCGAAGCGAGCAGTACTTC.

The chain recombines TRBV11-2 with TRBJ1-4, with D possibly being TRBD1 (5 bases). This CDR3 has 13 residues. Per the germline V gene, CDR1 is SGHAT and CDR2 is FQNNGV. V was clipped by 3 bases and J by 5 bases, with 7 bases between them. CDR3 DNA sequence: TGTGCCAGCAGCTTGTCAGGGAATGAAAAACTGTTTTTT. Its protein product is CASSLSGNEKLFF.

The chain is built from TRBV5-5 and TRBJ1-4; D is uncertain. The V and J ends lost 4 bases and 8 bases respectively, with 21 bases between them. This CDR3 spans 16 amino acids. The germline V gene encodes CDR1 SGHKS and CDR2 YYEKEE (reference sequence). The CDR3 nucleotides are TGTGCCAGCAGCGACCCCGGTACAGTTTTGGAAGAAAAACTGTTTTTT. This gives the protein CASSDPGTVLEEKLFF.

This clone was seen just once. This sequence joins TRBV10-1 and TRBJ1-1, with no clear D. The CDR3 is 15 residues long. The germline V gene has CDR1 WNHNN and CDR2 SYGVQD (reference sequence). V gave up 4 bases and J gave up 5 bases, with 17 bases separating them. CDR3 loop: CASSALPGTGTEAFF. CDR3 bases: TGCGCCAGCAGTGCTCTTCCAGGAACTGGGACTGAAGCTTTCTTT.

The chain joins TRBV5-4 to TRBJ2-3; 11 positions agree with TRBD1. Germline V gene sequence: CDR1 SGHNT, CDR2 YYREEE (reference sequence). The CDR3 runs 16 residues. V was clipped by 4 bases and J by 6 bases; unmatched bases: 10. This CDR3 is CASSLGTGGRVDTQYF. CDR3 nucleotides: TGTGCCAGCAGCCTAGGGACAGGGGGTAGGGTGGATACGCAGTATTTT.

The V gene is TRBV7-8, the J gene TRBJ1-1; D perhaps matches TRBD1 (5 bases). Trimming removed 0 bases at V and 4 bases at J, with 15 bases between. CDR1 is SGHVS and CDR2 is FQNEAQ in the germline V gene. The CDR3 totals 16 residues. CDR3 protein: CASSLAPREGPTEAFF. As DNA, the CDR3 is TGTGCCAGCAGCTTAGCTCCCAGGGAGGGGCCCACTGAAGCTTTCTTT.

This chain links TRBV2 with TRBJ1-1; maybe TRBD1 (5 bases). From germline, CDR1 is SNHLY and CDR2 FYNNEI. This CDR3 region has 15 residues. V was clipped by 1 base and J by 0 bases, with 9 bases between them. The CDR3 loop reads CASSEGWTMNTEAFF. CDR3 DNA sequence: TGTGCCAGCAGTGAAGGGTGGACAATGAACACTGAAGCTTTCTTT.

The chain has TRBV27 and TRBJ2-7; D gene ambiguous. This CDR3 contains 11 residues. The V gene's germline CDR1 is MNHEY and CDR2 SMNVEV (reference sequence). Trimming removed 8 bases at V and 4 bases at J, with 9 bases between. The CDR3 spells CASGGAYEQYF. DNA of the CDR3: TGTGCCAGCGGCGGAGCTTACGAGCAGTACTTC.

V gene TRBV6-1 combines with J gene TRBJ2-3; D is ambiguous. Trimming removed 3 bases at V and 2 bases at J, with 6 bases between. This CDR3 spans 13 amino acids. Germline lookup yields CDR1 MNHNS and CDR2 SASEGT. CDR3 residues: CASSDLFTDTQYF. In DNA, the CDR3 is TGTGCCAGCAGTGATCTTTTCACAGATACGCAGTATTTT.

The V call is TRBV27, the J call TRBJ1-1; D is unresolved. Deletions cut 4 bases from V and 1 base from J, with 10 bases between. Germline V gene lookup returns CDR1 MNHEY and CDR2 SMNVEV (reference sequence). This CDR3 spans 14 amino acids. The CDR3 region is CASSYRSGNTEAFF. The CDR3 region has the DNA TGTGCCAGCAGTTATAGGAGTGGGAACACTGAAGCTTTCTTT.

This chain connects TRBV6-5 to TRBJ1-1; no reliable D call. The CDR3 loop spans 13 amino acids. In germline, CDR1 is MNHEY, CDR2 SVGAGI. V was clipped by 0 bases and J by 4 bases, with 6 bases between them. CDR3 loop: CASSYSRSTEAFF. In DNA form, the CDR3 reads TGTGCCAGCAGTTACTCTCGGAGCACTGAAGCTTTCTTT.

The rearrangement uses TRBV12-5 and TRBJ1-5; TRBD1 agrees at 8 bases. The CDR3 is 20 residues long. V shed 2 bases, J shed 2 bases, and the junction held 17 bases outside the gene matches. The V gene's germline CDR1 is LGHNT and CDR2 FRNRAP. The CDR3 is CASGLRVSGQGVNGNQPQHF. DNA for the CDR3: TGTGCTAGTGGTTTGAGGGTATCAGGACAGGGAGTCAATGGCAATCAGCCCCAGCATTTT.

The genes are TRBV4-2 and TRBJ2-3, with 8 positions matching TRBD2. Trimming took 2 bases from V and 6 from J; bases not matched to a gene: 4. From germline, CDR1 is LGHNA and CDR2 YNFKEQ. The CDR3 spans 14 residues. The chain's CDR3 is CASSQTGGGDTQYF. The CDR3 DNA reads TGTGCCAGCAGCCAAACGGGGGGGGGCGATACGCAGTATTTT.

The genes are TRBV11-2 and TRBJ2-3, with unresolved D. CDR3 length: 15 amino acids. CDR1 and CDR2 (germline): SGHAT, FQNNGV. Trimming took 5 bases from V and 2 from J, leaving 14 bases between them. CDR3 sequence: CASSPSGPYTDTQYF. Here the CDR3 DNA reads TGTGCCAGCAGCCCATCGGGTCCCTACACAGATACGCAGTATTTT.

CDR3 in amino acids: CASMNSGGYTF. CDR3 bases: TGCGCCAGCATGAACTCCGGGGGCTACACCTTC. V usage is TRBV4-1 and J usage is TRBJ1-2; D not certain. V lost 7 bases, J lost 8 bases, and 11 bases lay in between. CDR3 length: 11 amino acids. Germline V gene data show CDR1 as MGHRA and CDR2 as YSYEKL.

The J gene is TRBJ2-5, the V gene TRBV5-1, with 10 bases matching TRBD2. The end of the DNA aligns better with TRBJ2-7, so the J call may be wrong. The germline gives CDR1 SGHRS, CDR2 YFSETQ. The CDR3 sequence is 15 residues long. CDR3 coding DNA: TGCGCCAGCAGCACCGGGACTAGCGCATCCTACGAGCAGTACTTC. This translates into CASSTGTSASYEQYF.

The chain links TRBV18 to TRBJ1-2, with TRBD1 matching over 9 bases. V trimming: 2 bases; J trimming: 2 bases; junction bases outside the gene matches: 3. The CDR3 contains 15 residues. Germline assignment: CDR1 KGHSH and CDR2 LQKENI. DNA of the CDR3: TGTGCCAGCTCACCAGACGGGACAGGGAACTATGGCTACACCTTC. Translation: CASSPDGTGNYGYTF.

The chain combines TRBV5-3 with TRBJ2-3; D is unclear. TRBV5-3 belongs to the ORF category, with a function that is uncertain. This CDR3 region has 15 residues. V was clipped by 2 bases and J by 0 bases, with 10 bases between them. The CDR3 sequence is CARSFRTPSTDTQYF. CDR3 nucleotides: TGTGCCAGAAGCTTCAGAACGCCTAGCACAGATACGCAGTATTTT.

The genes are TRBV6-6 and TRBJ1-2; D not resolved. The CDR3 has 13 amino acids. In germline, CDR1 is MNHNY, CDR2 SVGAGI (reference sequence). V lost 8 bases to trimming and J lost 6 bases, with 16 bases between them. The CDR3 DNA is TGTGCCAGCTTCCATCCTCAGGAGGATGGCTACACCTTC. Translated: CASFHPQEDGYTF.